Described below is a single TCR beta chain sequence and its context. TCRdb used MiXCR to reprocess the 5' RACE reads, holding one entry per CDR3 protein. The sample records under 100,000 distinct CDR3 sequences, roughly 15% being singletons. This entry comes from a study of early T cells in non-severe SARS-CoV-2 infection. CDR3 length: 12 amino acids. V lost 5 bases and J 6 bases, leaving 11 bases between the germline ends. CDR1 and CDR2 (germline): SGHTA, FQGNSA. Sequences were obtained from whole blood. The chain carries TRBV7-2 and TRBJ2-7; D possibly matches TRBD1 or TRBD2 (5 bases each). This TCR derives from an adult who was a healthcare worker with PCR-confirmed SARS-CoV-2 infection or an uninfected control (not recorded which). CDR3 residues: CASSPGTSEQYF. The CDR3 nucleotides read TGTGCCAGCAGCCCCGGGACGTCCGAGCAGTACTTC.